The entry that follows covers one TCR beta chain sequence. The sample comes from a study of blood T cell repertoires in COVID-19. Study-level background: Some COVID-19 samples were acute and others convalescent; all came from the United States, Italy and Spain. The analysed material was cDNA or gDNA that came from T cells, B-cell-depleted T cells, or PBMCs.

Profiled with immunoSEQ multiplex PCR; TCRdb holds only in-frame clones, not every one. This table holds more than 95,000 clones, approximately 82% found once. J gave up 4 bases and V 4 bases, and 9 bases lay outside the gene matches. This CDR3 spans 16 amino acids. Per the germline V gene, CDR1 is SGHDT and CDR2 is YYEEEE. V and J are TRBV5-6 and TRBJ2-3, with 10 bases fitting TRBD2. The sequencing input was peripheral blood. The sequence derives from a man aged 80 or over with active or convalescent COVID-19. The CDR3 DNA reads TGTGCCAGCAGCGTTTTACTAGCGGGGATGTCAGATACGCAGTATTTT. It translates to CASSVLLAGMSDTQYF.